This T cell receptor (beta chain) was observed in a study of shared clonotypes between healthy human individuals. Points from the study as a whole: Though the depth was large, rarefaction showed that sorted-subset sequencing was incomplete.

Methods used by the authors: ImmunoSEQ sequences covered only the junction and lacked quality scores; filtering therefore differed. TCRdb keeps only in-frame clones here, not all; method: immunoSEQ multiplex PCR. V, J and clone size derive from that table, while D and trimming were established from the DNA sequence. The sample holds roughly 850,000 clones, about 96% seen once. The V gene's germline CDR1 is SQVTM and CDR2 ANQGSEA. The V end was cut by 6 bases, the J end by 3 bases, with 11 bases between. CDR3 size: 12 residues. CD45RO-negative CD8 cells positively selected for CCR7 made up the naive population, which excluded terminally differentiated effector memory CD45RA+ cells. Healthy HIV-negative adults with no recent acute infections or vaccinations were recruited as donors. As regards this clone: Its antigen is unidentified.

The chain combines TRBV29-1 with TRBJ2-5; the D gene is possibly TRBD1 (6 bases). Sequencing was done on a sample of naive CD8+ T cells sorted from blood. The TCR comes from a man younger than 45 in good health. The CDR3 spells CSVPRTEETQYF. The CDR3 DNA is TGCAGCGTACCCCGGACAGAAGAGACCCAGTACTTC. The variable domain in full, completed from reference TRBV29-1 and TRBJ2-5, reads SAVISQKPSRDICQRGTSLTIQCQVDSQVTMMFWYRQQPGQSLTLIATANQGSEATYESGFVIDKFPISRPNLTFSTLTVSNMSPEDSSIYLCSVPRTEETQYFGPGTRLLVL.